The next 21 T cell receptor beta chains were all read from a single sample in a study of T cell responses to AZD1222 COVID-19 vaccine. Sequenced by immunoSEQ multiplex PCR; TCRdb stores in-frame clones only, minus some. The sample has over 150,000 clones, 85% to 90% seen once. Sequenced material: peripheral blood, taken 28 days after the second AZD1222 dose. These receptors were taken from an adult who received the AZD1222 COVID-19 vaccine.

The genes are TRBV23-1 and TRBJ1-2; D is unclear. TRBV23-1 is an open reading frame, and its role is uncertain. The CDR3 totals 13 residues. Trimming took off 6 bases at V and 2 bases at J, with 10 bases between the two ends. CDR3: CASRQSHNYGYTF. For the CDR3, the DNA is TGCGCCAGCAGACAAAGCCACAACTATGGCTACACCTTC.

This chain uses TRBV7-7 with TRBJ2-3, with D tentatively TRBD2 (6 bases). This CDR3 spans 15 amino acids. The germline CDR1 and CDR2 sequences are SSHAT and FNYEAQ (reference sequence). Trimming left V 5 bases short and J 3 bases short, with 15 bases between. The CDR3 protein is CASSTNPGRTDTQYF. In DNA form, the CDR3 reads TGTGCCAGCAGCACAAACCCAGGGAGGACAGATACGCAGTATTTT.

The J gene is TRBJ2-5, the V gene TRBV5-1; D is undetermined. The J call may be wrong; the DNA end is better matched by TRBJ2-7. The CDR3 covers 16 residues. Germline CDR1 reads SGHRS; CDR2 reads YFSETQ. CDR3 sequence reads: CASRGKDAPPPYEQYF. In DNA, the CDR3 is TGCGCCAGCAGAGGTAAGGACGCCCCACCCCCCTACGAGCAGTACTTC.

The rearrangement links TRBV12-3 or TRBV12-4 to TRBJ1-5, with D unclear. V shed 0 bases and J shed 6 bases, with 6 bases lying between them. The CDR3 runs 13 residues. CDR3 coding DNA: TGTGCCAGCAGTTTAGCGGTATCTCAGCCCCAGCATTTT. Its protein product is CASSLAVSQPQHF.

The V and J genes are TRBV4-1 and TRBJ1-6; no clear D. V dropped 0 bases and J dropped 4 bases, with 10 bases sitting between them. Germline loops: CDR1 MGHRA, CDR2 YSYEKL. This CDR3 has 16 amino acids. The CDR3 sequence is CASSQEARGYNSPLHF. As DNA, the CDR3 is TGCGCCAGCAGCCAAGAAGCCCGGGGATATAATTCACCCCTCCACTTT.

The genes are TRBV29-1 and TRBJ1-1; unclear D gene. Germline V gene lookup returns CDR1 SQVTM and CDR2 ANQGSEA. Trimming removed 7 bases at V and 5 bases at J, with 11 bases between. This CDR3 has 11 amino acids. The CDR3 here is CSALGGTEAFF. The CDR3, as DNA: TGCAGCGCGTTAGGAGGGACTGAAGCTTTCTTT.

The J gene is TRBJ1-6, the V gene TRBV5-6, with D tentatively TRBD1 (5 bases). CDR3 size: 15 residues. Germline CDR1 SGHDT, CDR2 YYEEEE. The V and J ends lost 2 bases and 10 bases respectively, with 16 bases between them. CDR3 sequence: CASSFGQGVVSPLHF. The CDR3 DNA follows: TGTGCCAGCAGCTTTGGTCAGGGAGTGGTGTCACCCCTCCACTTT.

This chain uses TRBV5-4 with TRBJ2-3, with D perhaps matching TRBD2 (5 bases). The CDR3 runs to 13 residues. CDR1 and CDR2 (germline): SGHNT, YYREEE (reference sequence). V was trimmed by 10 bases and J by 3 bases, leaving 15 bases between them. CDR3 loop: CAFGGEVTDTQYF. As DNA, the CDR3 is TGTGCCTTCGGAGGAGAGGTTACAGATACGCAGTATTTT.

This sequence joins TRBV5-1 and TRBJ1-1; D is perhaps TRBD1 (5 bases). V lost 4 bases, J lost 0 bases, and 13 bases lay in between. CDR3 length: 15 amino acids. Germline V CDR1 and CDR2: SGHRS, YFSETQ. CDR3 amino acids: CASSEGPPMNTEAFF. The DNA of the CDR3 is TGCGCCAGCAGCGAGGGACCGCCGATGAACACTGAAGCTTTCTTT.

The V gene is TRBV2, the J gene TRBJ1-5; D not certain. This CDR3 region has 13 residues. V was cut by 2 bases and J by 6 bases, with 8 bases left in between. Germline assignment: CDR1 SNHLY and CDR2 FYNNEI. The CDR3, as DNA: TGTGCCAGCAGTGAAAGCTTCAGTCAGCCCCAGCATTTT. Protein product: CASSESFSQPQHF.

This chain connects TRBV6-5 to TRBJ1-5; D gene unclear. The CDR3 has 15 amino acids. Trimming removed 3 bases from V and 2 bases from J, with 11 bases in between. Germline V gene lookup returns CDR1 MNHEY and CDR2 SVGAGI. CDR3 DNA: TGTGCCAGCAGTTATAGGGTAGAGGGCAATCAGCCCCAGCATTTT. Protein sequence: CASSYRVEGNQPQHF.

The chain joins TRBV3-1 (or the pseudogene TRBV3-2) to TRBJ1-2, with D unresolved. CDR1 and CDR2 (germline): LGHDT, YNNKEL (reference sequence). V lost 0 bases and J 4 bases, leaving 12 bases between the germline ends. This CDR3 has 15 residues. CDR3 loop: CASSQDGGPLYGYTF. The CDR3, as DNA: TGTGCCAGCAGCCAAGATGGAGGACCGCTCTATGGCTACACCTTC.

This clone showed up just a few times. The chain is built from TRBV10-3 and TRBJ1-4, with 9 nucleotides matching TRBD1. This CDR3 has 14 residues. Germline values: CDR1 ENHRY, CDR2 SYGVKD. The V segment lost 9 bases and the J segment 5 bases; nucleotides outside the gene matches: 7. This CDR3 is CAISQGASNEKLFF. CDR3 coding DNA: TGTGCCATATCACAGGGGGCTTCGAATGAAAAACTGTTTTTT.

This clone was detected once. The J gene is TRBJ1-2, the V gene TRBV5-6, with 7 bases fitting TRBD1. Germline values: CDR1 SGHDT, CDR2 YYEEEE. The CDR3 has 15 amino acids. The trim removed 2 bases at V and 5 bases at J, leaving 9 bases unmatched. The CDR3 sequence is CASSFGQAETYGYTF. The CDR3 DNA reads TGTGCCAGCAGCTTTGGACAGGCGGAAACGTATGGCTACACCTTC.

The rearrangement links TRBV3-1 (or the pseudogene TRBV3-2) to TRBJ2-2; 13 nucleotides line up with TRBD2. The CDR3 covers 17 residues. Germline V CDR1 and CDR2: LGHDT, YNNKEL (reference sequence). V lost 4 bases and J lost 7; bases outside the gene matches: 9. The CDR3 region has the DNA TGTGCCAGCAGCCCATTAAGGACTAGCGGGGGTGTCGGGGAGCTGTTTTTT. Translation: CASSPLRTSGGVGELFF.

This rearrangement joins TRBV2 to TRBJ2-7; D unclear. V was trimmed by 4 bases and J by 2 bases, leaving 15 bases between them. From germline, CDR1 is SNHLY and CDR2 FYNNEI. The CDR3 spans 15 residues. As DNA, the CDR3 is TGTGCCAGCAGTGCGTTCCCCAGTCCCGCCTACGAGCAGTACTTC. Its protein is CASSAFPSPAYEQYF.

The chain couples TRBV2 to TRBJ1-2; TRBD1 matches at 8 bases. This CDR3 has 14 residues. The ends lost 6 bases at V and 2 bases at J; junction bases unmatched: 5. Germline-derived CDR1 and CDR2 are SNHLY and FYNNEI. The CDR3, as DNA: TGTGCCAGCAGCCCAGGGGGCCTAAACTATGGCTACACCTTC. It yields the protein CASSPGGLNYGYTF.

This sequence joins TRBV19 and TRBJ1-1, with D unclear. The V end was cut by 7 bases, the J end by 0 bases, with 18 bases between. CDR3 length: 16 amino acids. Germline CDR1 LNHDA, CDR2 SQIVND (reference sequence). The CDR3 sequence is CASTPSSVGMNTEAFF. CDR3 DNA sequence: TGTGCCAGTACTCCCTCCAGTGTAGGAATGAACACTGAAGCTTTCTTT.

The chain carries TRBV3-1 (or the pseudogene TRBV3-2) and TRBJ2-5; D gene uncertain. Trimming shortened V by 3 bases and J by 5 bases, and 4 bases separated the two germline ends. This CDR3 comprises 11 residues. Germline V CDR1 and CDR2: LGHDT, YNNKEL (reference sequence). CDR3 sequence (DNA): TGTGCCAGCAGCCATGATGAGACCCAGTACTTC. Protein: CASSHDETQYF.

The rearrangement uses TRBV6-5 and TRBJ1-5; D is unclear. Germline assignment: CDR1 MNHEY and CDR2 SVGAGI. Trimming removed 0 bases from V and 4 bases from J, with 13 bases in between. This CDR3 has 16 residues. Here the CDR3 reads CASSYSFGLVNQPQHF. The CDR3 coding sequence is TGTGCCAGCAGTTACTCGTTCGGTTTGGTAAATCAGCCCCAGCATTTT.

The chain links TRBV6-5 to TRBJ1-5, with D maybe TRBD1 (6 bases). The germline V gene has CDR1 MNHEY and CDR2 SVGAGI. The CDR3 contains 15 residues. Trimming took off 6 bases at V and 2 bases at J, with 14 bases between the two ends. In DNA form, the CDR3 reads TGTGCCAGCAGGCGCAAGGGGGAGGGCAATCAGCCCCAGCATTTT. It codes for CASRRKGEGNQPQHF.